Listed below are T cell receptor beta chains from one sample, sequenced in a study of T-cell memory formation after mild COVID-19. TCRdb independently ran MiXCR on the 5' RACE reads; one entry per CDR3 protein. The sample contains roughly 110,000 distinct CDR3 sequences, approximately 15% of which appear only once. Material: PBMCs or a T cell subset sorted from them (not recorded which). These receptors all come from an adult woman who had mild COVID-19 (a few samples of this study predate the infection). Cell type and time point are not known. CDR3s include the opening cysteine and the closing phenylalanine or tryptophan. D genes are given only for firm matches. Clone size is stated in some rows and not others, as once, few, many or a class when expanded.

14 TRBJ1-5 . . TRBV15 TGTGCCACCAGCAGAGATCGACAGTCTCAGCCCCAGCATTTT CATSRDRQSQPQHF
13 TRBJ2-2 . . TRBV7-6 TGTGCCAGCAGCTTCTCGCCCACCGGGGAGCTGTTTTTT CASSFSPTGELFF
16 TRBJ2-5 few TRBD2 TRBV12-3/TRBV12-4 TGTGCCAGCAGTGCCGGGATAGCGGGAAGATTCGAGACCCAGTACTTC CASSAGIAGRFETQYF
13 TRBJ1-2 few . TRBV12-3/TRBV12-4 TGTGCCAGCAGTTTAGCGACGGAGTCTGGCTACACCTTC CASSLATESGYTF
18 TRBJ1-1 . TRBD1 TRBV6-2/TRBV6-3 TGTGCCAGCAGTACCTCCGGGACAGCCACCCTGAGGAACACTGAAGCTTTCTTT CASSTSGTATLRNTEAFF
14 TRBJ1-2 . TRBD1 TRBV10-3 TGTGCCATCAGTGACGTTGACAGGGACTATGGCTACACCTTC CAISDVDRDYGYTF
14 TRBJ2-3 few . TRBV4-1 TGCGCCAGCAGCCAAGAGAAGCCGACAGATACGCAGTATTTT CASSQEKPTDTQYF
14 TRBJ2-7 few . TRBV4-2 TGTGCCAGCAGCCAAGTCCCGGCTAAACGGGAGCAGTACTTC CASSQVPAKREQYF
15 TRBJ1-5 few . TRBV2 TGTGCCAGCAGTGAAGCGCAAGGGAATGATCAGCCCCAGCATTTT CASSEAQGNDQPQHF
14 TRBJ2-7 few . TRBV5-1 TGCGCCAGCAGTCCCATCAGGGACCTCTACGAGCAGTACTTC CASSPIRDLYEQYF
13 TRBJ2-7 . TRBD1 TRBV7-9 TGTGCCAGCAGCACCCGGACAGGGGCCGGGCAGTACTTC CASSTRTGAGQYF
20 TRBJ2-2 . TRBD2 TRBV3-1 TGTGCCAGCAGCCGCCACCGAACCGGACTAGCGGGGGGACACACCGGGGAGCTGTTTTTT CASSRHRTGLAGGHTGELFF
11 TRBJ2-3 few . TRBV27 TGTGCCAGCAGTTCCCCTCATACGCAGTATTTT CASSSPHTQYF
17 TRBJ2-7 few TRBD2 TRBV11-2 TGTGCCAGCAGCTTAGATAGTCTAGCGGGAGTTACCTACGAGCAGTACTTC CASSLDSLAGVTYEQYF
14 TRBJ2-7 . . TRBV7-2 TGTGCCAGCAGCTTAGTAGACACCTCCTACGAGCAGTACTTC CASSLVDTSYEQYF
17 TRBJ2-7 . TRBD2 TRBV4-2 TGTGCCAGCAGCCAGGATCCAGCTCTAGCGGGGGACTACGAGCAGTACTTC CASSQDPALAGDYEQYF
15 TRBJ2-5 few TRBD1 TRBV27 TGTGCCAGCAGTACAATCCCCGACAGGGGAGGGACCCAGTACTTC CASSTIPDRGGTQYF
16 TRBJ1-1 . TRBD1 TRBV3-1 TGTGCCAGCAGCCGGACGCCAGGGGGCATGAACACTGAAGCTTTCTTT CASSRTPGGMNTEAFF
16 TRBJ2-3 . TRBD2 TRBV12-3/TRBV12-4 TGTGCCAGCAGTTTACTAGCGGGGGGGTACACAGATACGCAGTATTTT CASSLLAGGYTDTQYF
13 TRBJ1-5 . . TRBV27 TGTGCCAGCAGTTTTAGTAGCAATCAGCCCCAGCATTTT CASSFSSNQPQHF
16 TRBJ2-1 few . TRBV20-1 TGCAGTGCTAGAGGACCGACAGGTGCTTCCTACAATGAGCAGTTCTTC CSARGPTGASYNEQFF
15 TRBJ2-1 . TRBD2 TRBV7-3 TGTGCCAGCAGGTCCGGGACTAGCGTAACAAATGAGCAGTTCTTC CASRSGTSVTNEQFF
16 TRBJ2-7 many TRBD1 TRBV14 TGTGCCAGCAGCCAAGGTCCGGGACAGGGTCGCTACGAGCAGTACTTC CASSQGPGQGRYEQYF
14 TRBJ2-2 few . TRBV6-5 TGTGCCAGCAGTTACAATAGGGAAACCGGGGAGCTGTTTTTT CASSYNRETGELFF
16 TRBJ2-7 few . TRBV4-1 TGCGCCAGCAGCCTCGGGTCGGCTTTGCCCGGACACGAGCAGTACTTC CASSLGSALPGHEQYF
13 TRBJ2-7 . . TRBV5-1 TGCGCCAGCAGCTATGGGACCGTCTACGAGCAGTACTTC CASSYGTVYEQYF
13 TRBJ2-7 . . TRBV7-9 TGTGCCAGCAGCGGCCGGACAAAATACGAGCAGTACTTC CASSGRTKYEQYF
14 TRBJ2-4 . TRBD1 TRBV5-4 TGTGCCAGCAGCGGGACAGGGGAACGGAACATTCAGTACTTC CASSGTGERNIQYF
12 TRBJ2-7 . . TRBV6-2/TRBV6-3 TGTGCCAGCAGTTACCCAGCGGACGAGCAGTACTTC CASSYPADEQYF
15 TRBJ2-7 few . TRBV9 TGTGCCAGCAGCGTAGCCAACAGTTTGGTCTACGAGCAGTACTTC CASSVANSLVYEQYF
15 TRBJ2-7 few . TRBV7-6 TGTGCCAGCAGCTTAGTTCTAGGGAATTCCTACGAGCAGTACTTC CASSLVLGNSYEQYF
13 TRBJ2-6 few . TRBV27 TGTGCCAGCAGCCCGACTGGGGCCAACGTCCTGACTTTC CASSPTGANVLTF
13 TRBJ1-1 few TRBD1 TRBV5-5 TGTGCCAGCACCTGGGGACAGCACACTGAAGCTTTCTTT CASTWGQHTEAFF
17 TRBJ2-1 many . TRBV5-1 TGCGCCAGCAGCTCACCGCCCGGGACCGACGCCTCTAATGAGCAGTTCTTC CASSSPPGTDASNEQFF
16 TRBJ1-6 few . TRBV30 TGTGCCTGGACCGCAAGGGCAGTGGGTTATAATTCACCCCTCCACTTT CAWTARAVGYNSPLHF
13 TRBJ1-1 . . TRBV30 TGTGCCTGGAGTGTTGGGTCGTACACTGAAGCTTTCTTT CAWSVGSYTEAFF
14 TRBJ2-2 few TRBD2 TRBV4-3 TGCGCCAGCAGCCCCCTAGCGGGCACCGGGGAGCTGTTTTTT CASSPLAGTGELFF
15 TRBJ2-3 many . TRBV24-1 TGTGCCACCAGTGATGAGGACAAAAACACAGATACGCAGTATTTT CATSDEDKNTDTQYF
16 TRBJ1-5 . . TRBV7-9 TGTGCCAGCAGCTTAAAATGGGGGGCTAAGGATCAGCCCCAGCATTTT CASSLKWGAKDQPQHF
13 TRBJ2-5 few . TRBV2 TGTGCCAGCAGTGCCGGTAGCCGGGAGACCCAGTACTTC CASSAGSRETQYF
15 TRBJ1-1 many . TRBV5-1 TGCGCCAGCAGCTTAGTTGGGTTCACTAACACTGAAGCTTTCTTT CASSLVGFTNTEAFF